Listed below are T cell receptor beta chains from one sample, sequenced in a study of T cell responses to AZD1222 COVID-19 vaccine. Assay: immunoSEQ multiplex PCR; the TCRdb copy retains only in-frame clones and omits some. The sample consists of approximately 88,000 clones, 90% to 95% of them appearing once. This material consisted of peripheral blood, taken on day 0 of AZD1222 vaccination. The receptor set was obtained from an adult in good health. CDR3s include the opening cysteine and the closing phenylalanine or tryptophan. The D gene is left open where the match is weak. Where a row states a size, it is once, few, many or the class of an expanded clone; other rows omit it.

cdr3_aa: CALQTGYLSTEAFF; cdr3_nt: TGTGCCCTACAGACGGGCTATTTAAGCACTGAAGCTTTCTTT; d_call: NA; j_call: TRBJ1-1; v_call: TRBV7-3; clone_size: NA
cdr3_aa: CASSLPGAADTQYF; cdr3_nt: TGCGCCAGCAGCTTACCGGGAGCGGCAGATACGCAGTATTTT; d_call: NA; j_call: TRBJ2-3; v_call: TRBV5-1; clone_size: NA
cdr3_aa: CASSPASGANVLTF; cdr3_nt: TGTGCCAGCTCACCAGCCTCTGGGGCCAACGTCCTGACTTTC; d_call: NA; j_call: TRBJ2-6; v_call: TRBV18; clone_size: NA
cdr3_aa: CASSWTGTILSEQFF; cdr3_nt: TGTGCCAGCAGCTGGACCGGGACGATCCTTAGTGAGCAGTTCTTC; d_call: NA; j_call: TRBJ2-1; v_call: TRBV5-8; clone_size: NA
cdr3_aa: CASSPLVGGGDQPQHF; cdr3_nt: TGTGCCAGCAGCCCCCTCGTGGGAGGGGGCGATCAGCCCCAGCATTTT; d_call: TRBD1; j_call: TRBJ1-5; v_call: TRBV7-9; clone_size: NA
cdr3_aa: CASSSPTGGYLGYTF; cdr3_nt: TGTGCCAGCAGTTCACCGACAGGGGGCTACCTCGGCTACACCTTC; d_call: TRBD1; j_call: TRBJ1-2; v_call: TRBV28; clone_size: NA
cdr3_aa: CASSLANYNEQFF; cdr3_nt: TGCGCCAGCAGCTTGGCCAATTACAATGAGCAGTTCTTC; d_call: NA; j_call: TRBJ2-1; v_call: TRBV5-1; clone_size: NA
cdr3_aa: CASSLAAGNYEQYF; cdr3_nt: TGTGCCAGCAGCTTAGCTGCCGGCAACTACGAGCAGTACTTC; d_call: NA; j_call: TRBJ2-7; v_call: TRBV7-9; clone_size: NA
cdr3_aa: CSVEVEGNQPQHF; cdr3_nt: TGCAGCGTTGAAGTTGAGGGTAATCAGCCCCAGCATTTT; d_call: NA; j_call: TRBJ1-5; v_call: TRBV29-1; clone_size: NA
cdr3_aa: CASSQFSGTGNYGYTF; cdr3_nt: TGTGCCAGCAGTCAATTCTCCGGGACAGGGAACTATGGCTACACCTTC; d_call: TRBD1; j_call: TRBJ1-2; v_call: TRBV28; clone_size: NA
cdr3_aa: CASRLGVQEGYEQYF; cdr3_nt: TGTGCCAGCCGCCTCGGGGTCCAAGAGGGCTACGAGCAGTACTTC; d_call: NA; j_call: TRBJ2-7; v_call: TRBV4-2; clone_size: NA
cdr3_aa: CATTSGAWETQYF; cdr3_nt: TGTGCCACCACAAGCGGGGCTTGGGAGACCCAGTACTTC; d_call: TRBD2; j_call: TRBJ2-5; v_call: TRBV6-5; clone_size: NA
cdr3_aa: CAISEPPGIWEQYF; cdr3_nt: TGTGCCATCAGTGAACCCCCGGGGATCTGGGAGCAGTACTTC; d_call: NA; j_call: TRBJ2-7; v_call: TRBV10-3; clone_size: NA
cdr3_aa: CASSTAPGKLFF; cdr3_nt: TGTGCCAGCAGCACCGCCCCGGGAAAACTGTTTTTT; d_call: NA; j_call: TRBJ1-4; v_call: TRBV9; clone_size: NA
cdr3_aa: CSVEDALGGPTGTQYF; cdr3_nt: TGCAGCGTTGAAGATGCCTTGGGGGGCCCCACGGGGACCCAGTACTTC; d_call: NA; j_call: TRBJ2-5; v_call: TRBV29-1; clone_size: NA
cdr3_aa: CATTVFNEQFF; cdr3_nt: TGCGCCACCACAGTATTTAATGAGCAGTTCTTC; d_call: NA; j_call: TRBJ2-1; v_call: TRBV10-2; clone_size: NA
cdr3_aa: CASSRGQANTGELFF; cdr3_nt: TGTGCCAGCTCACGGGGACAGGCGAACACCGGGGAGCTGTTTTTT; d_call: TRBD1; j_call: TRBJ2-2; v_call: TRBV18; clone_size: NA
cdr3_aa: CASSESDRGQETQYF; cdr3_nt: TGTGCCAGCAGCGAATCGGACAGGGGACAAGAGACCCAGTACTTC; d_call: TRBD1; j_call: TRBJ2-5; v_call: TRBV7-3; clone_size: NA
cdr3_aa: CASSPQTANYGYTF; cdr3_nt: TGTGCCAGCAGCCCCCAGACTGCTAACTATGGCTACACCTTC; d_call: NA; j_call: TRBJ1-2; v_call: TRBV5-4; clone_size: NA
cdr3_aa: CASSTPGQGHYEQYF; cdr3_nt: TGTGCCAGCAGCACTCCGGGACAGGGGCACTACGAGCAGTACTTC; d_call: TRBD1; j_call: TRBJ2-7; v_call: TRBV28; clone_size: NA
cdr3_aa: CASSILRANTEAFF; cdr3_nt: TGCGCCAGCAGCATTCTCAGGGCGAACACTGAAGCTTTCTTT; d_call: NA; j_call: TRBJ1-1; v_call: TRBV5-1; clone_size: NA
cdr3_aa: CATCRDSVSYEQYF; cdr3_nt: TGTGCCACATGCCGGGACAGCGTCTCCTACGAGCAGTACTTC; d_call: TRBD1; j_call: TRBJ2-7; v_call: TRBV10-3; clone_size: NA
cdr3_aa: CARSFGLAGETDTQYF; cdr3_nt: TGTGCCAGAAGCTTCGGACTAGCGGGAGAGACAGATACGCAGTATTTT; d_call: TRBD2; j_call: TRBJ2-3; v_call: TRBV5-3; clone_size: NA
cdr3_aa: CASRPEGRFSHEQFF; cdr3_nt: TGTGCCAGCAGACCTGAGGGGAGGTTTTCCCATGAGCAGTTCTTC; d_call: NA; j_call: TRBJ2-1; v_call: TRBV6-2/TRBV6-3; clone_size: NA
cdr3_aa: CASSILNPPEWSAFF; cdr3_nt: TGTGCCAGTAGTATCTTAAACCCGCCGGAGTGGTCAGCTTTCTTT; d_call: NA; j_call: TRBJ1-1; v_call: TRBV19; clone_size: few
cdr3_aa: CASSQDVETQYF; cdr3_nt: TGTGCCAGCAGCCAAGATGTCGAGACCCAGTACTTC; d_call: NA; j_call: TRBJ2-5; v_call: TRBV3-1/TRBV3-2; clone_size: NA
cdr3_aa: CASTPRGGGWYEQYF; cdr3_nt: TGTGCCAGCACCCCTCGGGGGGGAGGGTGGTACGAGCAGTACTTC; d_call: TRBD2; j_call: TRBJ2-7; v_call: TRBV28; clone_size: NA
cdr3_aa: CASRKTSGREETQYF; cdr3_nt: TGTGCCAGCAGGAAGACTAGCGGGAGGGAAGAGACCCAGTACTTC; d_call: TRBD2; j_call: TRBJ2-5; v_call: TRBV2; clone_size: NA
cdr3_aa: CASSLHPGQGARDEQYF; cdr3_nt: TGTGCCAGTAGTTTGCACCCTGGACAGGGGGCTCGGGACGAGCAGTACTTC; d_call: TRBD1; j_call: TRBJ2-7; v_call: TRBV19; clone_size: NA
cdr3_aa: CATSNRDRGLRQPQHF; cdr3_nt: TGTGCCACCAGCAATCGGGACAGGGGGCTTCGGCAGCCCCAGCATTTT; d_call: TRBD1; j_call: TRBJ1-5; v_call: TRBV15; clone_size: NA
cdr3_aa: CASGRNGRENTGELFF; cdr3_nt: TGTGCCAGCGGGAGGAACGGGAGGGAAAACACCGGGGAGCTGTTTTTT; d_call: TRBD2; j_call: TRBJ2-2; v_call: TRBV4-2; clone_size: NA
cdr3_aa: CASSPRTGFDQPQHF; cdr3_nt: TGTGCCAGCAGCCCCCGGACAGGGTTTGATCAGCCCCAGCATTTT; d_call: TRBD1; j_call: TRBJ1-5; v_call: TRBV7-2; clone_size: once
cdr3_aa: CASSVKDGQQFYEQYF; cdr3_nt: TGTGCCAGCAGCGTCAAAGATGGACAGCAGTTTTACGAGCAGTACTTC; d_call: NA; j_call: TRBJ2-7; v_call: TRBV9; clone_size: NA
cdr3_aa: CASSPLSGGEYDEQYF; cdr3_nt: TGTGCCAGCAGCCCCTTATCGGGGGGTGAGTACGACGAGCAGTACTTC; d_call: TRBD2; j_call: TRBJ2-7; v_call: TRBV6-2/TRBV6-3; clone_size: NA
cdr3_aa: CAWSVGGHGTGELFF; cdr3_nt: TGTGCCTGGAGTGTCGGGGGACACGGGACCGGGGAGCTGTTTTTT; d_call: NA; j_call: TRBJ2-2; v_call: TRBV30; clone_size: NA
cdr3_aa: CASSPGGAEGLPFF; cdr3_nt: TGCGCCAGCAGCCCCGGAGGGGCTGAGGGTCTTCCTTTCTTT; d_call: NA; j_call: TRBJ1-1; v_call: TRBV5-1; clone_size: NA
cdr3_aa: CASSLGLTYNEQFF; cdr3_nt: TGTGCCAGCAGCTTAGGACTTACCTACAATGAGCAGTTCTTC; d_call: NA; j_call: TRBJ2-1; v_call: TRBV7-2; clone_size: NA
cdr3_aa: CASSLMWNGYTF; cdr3_nt: TGTGCCAGCAGTTTAATGTGGAATGGCTACACCTTC; d_call: NA; j_call: TRBJ1-2; v_call: TRBV28; clone_size: NA
cdr3_aa: CASSLRQGVSYEQYF; cdr3_nt: TGTGCCAGCAGCCTTAGACAGGGGGTTTCCTACGAGCAGTACTTC; d_call: TRBD1; j_call: TRBJ2-7; v_call: TRBV6-6; clone_size: NA
cdr3_aa: CASSLVGVNTEAFF; cdr3_nt: TGTGCCAGCAGCTTGGTAGGGGTGAACACTGAAGCTTTCTTT; d_call: NA; j_call: TRBJ1-1; v_call: TRBV5-6; clone_size: once
cdr3_aa: CASSRGGLAGDYTGELFF; cdr3_nt: TGTGCCAGCAGCCGCGGGGGACTAGCGGGAGACTACACCGGGGAGCTGTTTTTT; d_call: TRBD2; j_call: TRBJ2-2; v_call: TRBV3-1/TRBV3-2; clone_size: NA
cdr3_aa: CASSLDRFTQYF; cdr3_nt: TGTGCCAGCAGCTTAGATAGGTTTACGCAGTATTTT; d_call: NA; j_call: TRBJ2-3; v_call: TRBV11-2; clone_size: NA
cdr3_aa: CASNPSGHYNEQFF; cdr3_nt: TGCGCCAGCAACCCTAGCGGACACTACAATGAGCAGTTCTTC; d_call: TRBD2; j_call: TRBJ2-1; v_call: TRBV5-1; clone_size: NA
cdr3_aa: CASSLNSWTPSNQPQHF; cdr3_nt: TGTGCCAGCTCACTCAATTCTTGGACTCCTAGCAATCAGCCCCAGCATTTT; d_call: NA; j_call: TRBJ1-5; v_call: TRBV18; clone_size: NA
cdr3_aa: CASSPRTGGEYEQYF; cdr3_nt: TGTGCCAGTAGTCCAAGGACAGGGGGCGAATACGAGCAGTACTTC; d_call: TRBD1; j_call: TRBJ2-7; v_call: TRBV19; clone_size: NA
cdr3_aa: CAWSRDTNYGYTF; cdr3_nt: TGTGCCTGGAGTAGGGACACCAACTATGGCTACACCTTC; d_call: NA; j_call: TRBJ1-2; v_call: TRBV30; clone_size: NA
cdr3_aa: CASSLGGVNVLTF; cdr3_nt: TGCGCCAGCAGCTTGGGGGGTGTCAACGTCCTGACTTTC; d_call: NA; j_call: TRBJ2-6; v_call: TRBV5-1; clone_size: NA
cdr3_aa: CASSVAGGSPLHF; cdr3_nt: TGTGCCAGCAGCGTAGCTGGCGGTTCACCCCTCCACTTT; d_call: NA; j_call: TRBJ1-6; v_call: TRBV9; clone_size: once
cdr3_aa: CASWTLSSYEQYF; cdr3_nt: TGTGCCAGCTGGACATTGAGCTCCTACGAGCAGTACTTC; d_call: NA; j_call: TRBJ2-7; v_call: TRBV6-5; clone_size: NA
cdr3_aa: CASSPRFTSGNTIYF; cdr3_nt: TGTGCCAGCAGCCCCAGGTTCACCTCTGGAAACACCATATATTTT; d_call: NA; j_call: TRBJ1-3; v_call: TRBV7-2; clone_size: NA
cdr3_aa: CASSQSGNVWGDEQYF; cdr3_nt: TGTGCCAGCAGCCAATCGGGGAATGTGTGGGGGGACGAGCAGTACTTC; d_call: NA; j_call: TRBJ2-7; v_call: TRBV9; clone_size: NA
cdr3_aa: CASSLVGGGWDEQFF; cdr3_nt: TGTGCCAGCAGCTTAGTTGGGGGAGGTTGGGATGAGCAGTTCTTC; d_call: NA; j_call: TRBJ2-1; v_call: TRBV7-9; clone_size: NA
cdr3_aa: CASSGGVDYEQYF; cdr3_nt: TGTGCCAGCAGTGGTGGAGTGGACTACGAGCAGTACTTC; d_call: NA; j_call: TRBJ2-7; v_call: TRBV2; clone_size: NA
cdr3_aa: CASSQGPYNEQFF; cdr3_nt: TGTGCCAGCAGCCAGGGACCATACAATGAGCAGTTCTTC; d_call: NA; j_call: TRBJ2-1; v_call: TRBV7-3; clone_size: NA